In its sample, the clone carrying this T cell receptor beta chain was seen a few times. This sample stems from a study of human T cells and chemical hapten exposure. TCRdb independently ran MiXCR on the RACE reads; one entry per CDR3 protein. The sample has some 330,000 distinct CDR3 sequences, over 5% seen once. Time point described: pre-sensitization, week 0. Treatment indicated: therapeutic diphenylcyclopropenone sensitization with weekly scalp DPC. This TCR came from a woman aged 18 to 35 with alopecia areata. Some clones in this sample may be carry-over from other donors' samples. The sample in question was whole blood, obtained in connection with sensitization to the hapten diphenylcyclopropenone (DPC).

CDR3 protein: CASSPPFPGQDNEKLFF. The CDR3 DNA reads TGTGCCAGCTCACCACCGTTCCCGGGACAGGATAATGAAAAACTGTTTTTT. The chain employs TRBV18 and TRBJ1-4, with TRBD1 identical over 8 bases. CDR1 and CDR2 from the germline V gene are KGHSH and LQKENI. The CDR3 spans 17 residues. With 0 bases clipped from V and 4 bases from J, the junction kept 7 bases outside the gene matches.